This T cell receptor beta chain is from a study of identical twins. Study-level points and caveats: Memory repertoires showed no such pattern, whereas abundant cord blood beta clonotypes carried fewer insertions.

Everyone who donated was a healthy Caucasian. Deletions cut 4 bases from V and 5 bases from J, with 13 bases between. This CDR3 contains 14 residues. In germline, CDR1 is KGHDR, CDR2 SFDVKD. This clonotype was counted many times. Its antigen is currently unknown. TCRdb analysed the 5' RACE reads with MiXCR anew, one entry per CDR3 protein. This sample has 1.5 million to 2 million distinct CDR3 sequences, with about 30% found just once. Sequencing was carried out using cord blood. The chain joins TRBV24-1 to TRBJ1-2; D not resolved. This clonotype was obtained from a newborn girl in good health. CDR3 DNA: TGTGCCACCAGTGACTCTGACCGGACTTATGGCTACACCTTC. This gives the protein CATSDSDRTYGYTF.